This passage covers 26 T cell receptor beta chains from one sample sequenced in a study of T cell changes during pregnancy in multiple sclerosis (dated by TCRdb to between 2018 and 2021). The library was made by the immunoSEQ multiplex PCR assay. Sourced from immuneACCESS, this table was stored by TCRdb with only in-frame sequences that have V and J called. A share of the clones is absent; for the studies checked, an unresolved V gene accounts for under half, and the remainder has no known explanation. A total of 70,000 to 90,000 clones appear in this sample, roughly nine tenths of them only once. The ten largest clones add up to 3.5% to 4% of the sample. Here the sequenced sample was PBMCs, taken in the first trimester of pregnancy. These receptor sequences come from a female donor in good health, serving as a control in a pregnancy study. Some clones in this sample may be carry-over from other donors' samples.

The rearrangement uses TRBV5-4 and TRBJ1-1, with 7 bases identical to TRBD1. With V trimmed by 4 bases and J by 1 base, 7 bases remained unmatched. Germline V lookup: CDR1 SGHNT, CDR2 YYREEE (reference sequence). CDR3 length: 15 residues. The CDR3 region has the DNA TGTGCCAGCAGCCATTGGGACAGAAGGAACACTGAAGCTTTCTTT. It codes for CASSHWDRRNTEAFF.

CDR3 residues: CASSLIPGANSYEQYF. In DNA form, the CDR3 reads TGTGCCAGCAGTTTAATCCCGGGAGCTAACTCCTACGAGCAGTACTTC. The J gene is TRBJ2-7, the V gene TRBV28, with D possibly TRBD2 on 6 matching bases. The germline V and J ends were trimmed by 2 bases and 0 bases, with 14 bases remaining between them. The germline V gene encodes CDR1 MDHEN and CDR2 SYDVKM. This CDR3 spans 16 amino acids.

The chain has TRBV5-1 and TRBJ2-4; D possibly corresponds to TRBD2 (5 bases). The V gene's germline CDR1 is SGHRS and CDR2 YFSETQ. This CDR3 has 13 residues. V was cut by 0 bases and J by 6 bases, with 7 bases left in between. The DNA for the CDR3 is TGCGCCAGCAGCTTGGAGCGGTTAAACATTCAGTACTTC. Translation: CASSLERLNIQYF.

This clone appeared a few times. The chain couples TRBV20-1 to TRBJ1-2; D ambiguous. The germline gives CDR1 DFQATT, CDR2 SNEGSKA (reference sequence). V lost 3 bases and J lost 8, with 10 bases in between. The CDR3 length is 11 residues. The CDR3 region has the DNA TGCAGTGCTAGCCCCCAAACAGGCTACACCTTC. Its protein is CSASPQTGYTF.

The chain employs TRBV4-1 and TRBJ2-7; possible D gene TRBD1, 6 bases. Per germline, CDR1 MGHRA and CDR2 YSYEKL. The CDR3 loop spans 19 amino acids. Trimming took 0 bases from V and 0 from J, leaving 21 bases between them. CDR3 loop: CASSQEAWDGSGHSYEQYF. CDR3 nucleotide sequence: TGCGCCAGCAGCCAAGAAGCTTGGGATGGGTCGGGACACTCCTACGAGCAGTACTTC.

This chain links TRBV28 with TRBJ1-6; 7 bases fit TRBD1. Looked up from germline, CDR1 is MDHEN and CDR2 is SYDVKM. This CDR3 spans 16 amino acids. Germline trimming cut 6 bases from V and 2 bases from J; bases unmatched to any gene: 7. CDR3 in DNA: TGTGCCAGCAGGAGACAGGGAGGAACCTATAATTCACCCCTCCACTTT. Its translation: CASRRQGGTYNSPLHF.

The V call is TRBV10-3, the J call TRBJ2-3, with D perhaps matching TRBD1 (6 bases). CDR3 length: 14 amino acids. V lost 4 bases and J lost 2, with 10 bases in between. Per the germline V gene, CDR1 is ENHRY and CDR2 is SYGVKD. The CDR3, as DNA: TGTGCCATCAGTGGGAACAGGGCCACAGATACGCAGTATTTT. This sequence encodes CAISGNRATDTQYF.

The genes are TRBV7-9 and TRBJ2-1; the match to TRBD2 covers 11 bases. The CDR3 consists of 17 residues. Germline CDR1 is SEHNR and CDR2 is FQNEAQ (reference sequence). The ends lost 3 bases at V and 7 bases at J; junction bases unmatched: 11. The CDR3 sequence is CASSLSTSGGRGNEQFF. The CDR3 DNA reads as TGTGCCAGCAGCTTGTCAACTAGCGGGGGCCGGGGGAATGAGCAGTTCTTC.

The chain links TRBV5-6 to TRBJ1-1; the D gene is possibly TRBD1 (5 bases). This CDR3 comprises 15 residues. Trimming removed 5 bases from V and 0 bases from J, with 14 bases in between. Germline values: CDR1 SGHDT, CDR2 YYEEEE. CDR3 DNA: TGTGCCAGCAGTTCGAGACAGTTTATGAACACTGAAGCTTTCTTT. This sequence encodes CASSSRQFMNTEAFF.

The chain has TRBV6-5 and TRBJ1-2; a possible D gene is TRBD1 (5 bases). Germline V CDR1 and CDR2: MNHEY, SVGAGI. V lost 7 bases and J 7 bases, leaving 13 bases between the germline ends. CDR3 length: 12 amino acids. The CDR3 spells CASTRGEAGYTF. The CDR3 DNA is TGTGCCAGCACTCGAGGGGAGGCTGGCTACACCTTC.

The chain combines TRBV27 with TRBJ1-1; D is possibly TRBD1 (6 bases). The CDR3 has 14 amino acids. V gave up 3 bases and J gave up 3 bases, with 11 bases separating them. Germline V gene sequence: CDR1 MNHEY, CDR2 SMNVEV (reference sequence). CDR3 in DNA: TGTGCCAGCAGTTTTGCGACAGGATACACTGAAGCTTTCTTT. It specifies CASSFATGYTEAFF.

The chain carries TRBV11-1 and TRBJ1-2; TRBD1 might be the D (6 bases). Germline V lookup: CDR1 SGHAT, CDR2 FQDESV (reference sequence). The V end was cut by 4 bases, the J end by 4 bases, with 16 bases between. The CDR3 totals 15 residues. CDR3 region: CASSSFRLTGYGYTF. As DNA, the CDR3 is TGTGCCAGCAGCTCTTTCCGGCTGACAGGCTATGGCTACACCTTC. Together with reference TRBV11-1 and TRBJ1-2, the CDR3 gives the full variable domain: EAEVAQSPRYKITEKSQAVAFWCDPISGHATLYWYRQILGQGPELLVQFQDESVVDDSQLPKDRFSAERLKGVDSTLKIQPAELGDSAMYLCASSSFRLTGYGYTFGSGTRLTVV.

The chain couples TRBV10-3 to TRBJ1-2; 7 bases are a match to TRBD1. CDR3 length equals 14 residues. J lost 0 bases, V lost 3 bases, and 1 base had no gene match. Germline assignment: CDR1 ENHRY and CDR2 SYGVKD. The CDR3 nucleotides read TGTGCCATCAGTGATAGGGGGCCTAACTATGGCTACACCTTC. This codes for CAISDRGPNYGYTF.

The rearrangement links TRBV5-4 to TRBJ2-1, with 11 positions matching TRBD2. With 5 bases clipped from V and 4 bases from J, the junction kept 5 bases outside the gene matches. The CDR3 has 15 residues. The germline V gene has CDR1 SGHNT and CDR2 YYREEE (reference sequence). CDR3 sequence: CASSVTSGEYNEQFF. The CDR3 nucleotides are TGTGCCAGCAGTGTGACTAGCGGGGAGTACAATGAGCAGTTCTTC. Combining the CDR3 with reference TRBV5-4 and TRBJ2-1 gives the whole variable domain ETGVTQSPTHLIKTRGQQVTLRCSSQSGHNTVSWYQQALGQGPQFIFQYYREEENGRGNFPPRFSGLQFPNYSSELNVNALELDDSALYLCASSVTSGEYNEQFFGPGTRLTVL.

The gene calls are TRBV27 and TRBJ2-3, with TRBD1 matching 9 bases. CDR1 is MNHEY and CDR2 is SMNVEV in the germline V gene (reference sequence). V was clipped by 3 bases and J by 0 bases; unmatched bases: 1. CDR3 length equals 15 residues. CDR3 loop: CASSLGQGSTDTQYF. CDR3 sequence (DNA): TGTGCCAGCAGTTTGGGACAGGGAAGCACAGATACGCAGTATTTT.

The CDR3 spells CASSQDLGQGYVNEQFF. The CDR3 DNA reads TGTGCCAGCAGCCAAGATCTTGGACAGGGGTACGTGAATGAGCAGTTCTTC. The V call is TRBV4-2, the J call TRBJ2-1; TRBD1 aligns across 9 bases. Germline V gives CDR1 LGHNA, CDR2 YNFKEQ. Trimming at V came to 0 bases and at J to 7 bases, leaving 10 bases not matched to a gene. The length of the CDR3 is 17 residues.

The genes are TRBV28 and TRBJ2-7, with TRBD1 matching 12 bases. This CDR3 comprises 17 residues. Germline assignment: CDR1 MDHEN and CDR2 SYDVKM. J was trimmed by 2 bases and V by 4 bases; bases with no gene match: 9. The CDR3 sequence: CASSSPGQGAHTYEQYF. CDR3 in DNA: TGTGCCAGCAGTTCACCGGGACAGGGGGCGCACACCTACGAGCAGTACTTC.

This chain links TRBV2 with TRBJ1-4, with TRBD1 matching 9 bases. The germline V gene has CDR1 SNHLY and CDR2 FYNNEI. There are 14 residues in the CDR3. V lost 6 bases, J lost 8 bases, and 7 bases stayed unmatched. CDR3 nucleotide sequence: TGTGCCAGCAGGTGGACAGGGGATGGCGAAAAACTGTTTTTT. Translation gives CASRWTGDGEKLFF.

This clone was seen a handful of times. The J gene is TRBJ2-1, the V gene TRBV28; perhaps TRBD1 as D (5 bases). The CDR3 runs 13 residues. Germline lookup yields CDR1 MDHEN and CDR2 SYDVKM. V was cut by 6 bases and J by 1 base, with 7 bases left in between. The CDR3 protein is CASRRQSYNEQFF. DNA of the CDR3: TGTGCCAGCAGACGACAGTCCTACAATGAGCAGTTCTTC. Drawing the rest from reference TRBV28 and TRBJ2-1, the complete variable domain is DVKVTQSSRYLVKRTGEKVFLECVQDMDHENMFWYRQDPGLGLRLIYFSYDVKMKEKGDIPEGYSVSREKKERFSLILESASTNQTSMYLCASRRQSYNEQFFGPGTRLTVL.

V gene TRBV28 combines with J gene TRBJ1-2, with D perhaps matching TRBD1 (6 bases). The germline V and J ends were trimmed by 3 bases and 5 bases, with 13 bases remaining between them. Germline-derived CDR1 and CDR2 are MDHEN and SYDVKM. The CDR3 spans 14 residues. This CDR3 reads CASSFRNRDYGYTF. In DNA, the CDR3 is TGTGCCAGCAGTTTTCGGAACAGGGATTATGGCTACACCTTC.

V gene TRBV18 combines with J gene TRBJ2-1, with 12 bases fitting TRBD2. This CDR3 is 16 amino acids long. Trimming removed 6 bases from V and 3 bases from J; junction bases left unmatched: 6. Germline V gene lookup returns CDR1 KGHSH and CDR2 LQKENI. The CDR3: CASSSWTSGVYNEQFF. The DNA for the CDR3 is TGTGCCAGCTCGTCCTGGACTAGCGGGGTCTACAATGAGCAGTTCTTC.

This clone was recorded once. The chain couples TRBV28 to TRBJ1-2; TRBD1 aligns across 7 bases. CDR1 and CDR2 from the germline V gene are MDHEN and SYDVKM. V gave up 4 bases and J gave up 4 bases; unmatched junction bases: 6. The CDR3 sequence is 14 residues long. CDR3: CASSSGGQAYGYTF. The CDR3, as DNA: TGTGCCAGCAGTTCAGGAGGACAGGCCTATGGCTACACCTTC.

The J gene is TRBJ2-1, the V gene TRBV11-2; 11 nucleotides agree with TRBD2. The ends lost 6 bases at V and 4 bases at J; junction bases unmatched: 5. This CDR3 contains 15 residues. CDR1 and CDR2 (germline): SGHAT, FQNNGV. CDR3: CASSSLAGGYNEQFF. The CDR3 region has the DNA TGTGCCAGCAGTTCGCTAGCGGGAGGTTACAATGAGCAGTTCTTC. The entire variable domain, with the rest obtained from reference TRBV11-2 and TRBJ2-1, is as follows: EAGVAQSPRYKIIEKRQSVAFWCNPISGHATLYWYQQILGQGPKLLIQFQNNGVVDDSQLPKDRFSAERLKGVDSTLKIQPAKLEDSAVYLCASSSLAGGYNEQFFGPGTRLTVL.

The rearrangement uses TRBV5-1 and TRBJ1-3, with TRBD1 identical over 7 bases. V shed 2 bases, J shed 2 bases, and the junction held 4 bases outside the gene matches. The CDR3 extends over 15 amino acids. CDR1 SGHRS and CDR2 YFSETQ come from the germline V gene. The CDR3 region has the DNA TGCGCCAGCAGCTTCACAGGGGCGACTGGAAACACCATATATTTT. Translation: CASSFTGATGNTIYF.

This chain connects TRBV7-2 to TRBJ2-7; 10 bases align to TRBD2. Trimming at V came to 5 bases and at J to 1 base, leaving 11 bases not matched to a gene. CDR3 length: 17 residues. Germline CDR1 is SGHTA and CDR2 is FQGNSA. In DNA form, the CDR3 reads TGTGCCAGCAGCCCCGGACTAGCGGTTCCCCAATCCTACGAGCAGTACTTC. This codes for CASSPGLAVPQSYEQYF. The full variable domain, with the rest looked up from reference TRBV7-2 and TRBJ2-7, is GAGVSQSPSNKVTEKGKDVELRCDPISGHTALYWYRQSLGQGLEFLIYFQGNSAPDKSGLPSDRFSAERTGGSVSTLTIQRTQQEDSAVYLCASSPGLAVPQSYEQYFGPGTRLTVT.

This clone was seen more than once but under ten times. The J gene is TRBJ1-1, the V gene TRBV6-1; no definite D call. In germline, CDR1 is MNHNS, CDR2 SASEGT. The CDR3 length is 12 residues. V lost 7 bases and J 2 bases, leaving 8 bases between the germline ends. The DNA of the CDR3 is TGTGCCAGCAAATATCTAAACACTGAAGCTTTCTTT. Translation gives CASKYLNTEAFF.